This TCR beta chain comes out of a study of control samples from healthy donors and cancer patients. The ends were cut back, 2 bases at V and 6 bases at J, with 8 bases in the middle. The germline gives CDR1 SGHRS, CDR2 YFSETQ. The CDR3 totals 13 residues. The protocol was immunoSEQ multiplex PCR, while the TCRdb copy is restricted to in-frame clones and leaves out a portion. The sample includes roughly 140,000 clones, approximately 93% seen only once; the top ten take approximately 2.5%. This rearrangement joins TRBV5-1 to TRBJ2-2; D tentatively reads TRBD1 or TRBD2 (5 bases each). Source material: blood. This TCR derives from a man aged 50 to 60 in good health. The CDR3 bases are TGCGCCAGCAGCTTAGAGGGGTCCGGGGAGCTGTTTTTT. It specifies CASSLEGSGELFF.